This paragraph reports one TCR beta chain. One end of the junction varies from germline; a read error may be responsible. Clones were read by immunoSEQ multiplex PCR, and TCRdb kept only the in-frame ones, dropping some. The table shows 55,000 to 70,000 clones, with about 90% occurring only once. The CDR3 covers 17 residues. Per germline, CDR1 LNHDA and CDR2 SQIVND (reference sequence). This sample is part of a study of T cell changes during pregnancy in multiple sclerosis. Sequencing used CD4+ T cells from peripheral blood mononuclear cells, obtained after pregnancy. V gene TRBV19 combines with J gene TRBJ2-1, with a weak D call TRBD2 (5 bases). The receptor was isolated from a female donor with multiple sclerosis, enrolled in a pregnancy study. In nucleotides, the CDR3 is TGTGCCAGTAGCATAGTCCCCCCGGGGAGCTCCTACAATGAGCAGTTCTTC. Protein sequence: CASSIVPPGSSYNEQFF.